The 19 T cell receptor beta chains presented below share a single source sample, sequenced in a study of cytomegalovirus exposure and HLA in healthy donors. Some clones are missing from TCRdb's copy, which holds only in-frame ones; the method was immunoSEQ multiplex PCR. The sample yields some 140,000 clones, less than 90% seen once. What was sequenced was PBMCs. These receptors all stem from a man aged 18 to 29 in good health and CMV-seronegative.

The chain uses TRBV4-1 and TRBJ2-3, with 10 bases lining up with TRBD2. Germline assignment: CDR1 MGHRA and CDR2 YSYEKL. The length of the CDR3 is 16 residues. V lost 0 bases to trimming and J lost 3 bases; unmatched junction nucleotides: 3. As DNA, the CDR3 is TGCGCCAGCAGCCAAGATAGGGGACTAGCGACAGATACGCAGTATTTT. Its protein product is CASSQDRGLATDTQYF.

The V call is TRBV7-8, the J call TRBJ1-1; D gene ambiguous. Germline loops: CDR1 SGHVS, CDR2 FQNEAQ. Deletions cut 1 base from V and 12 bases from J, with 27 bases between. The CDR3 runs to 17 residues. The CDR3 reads CASSLDRVTVGPVGSFF. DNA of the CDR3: TGTGCCAGCAGCTTAGATCGGGTCACGGTAGGCCCCGTTGGGTCTTTCTTT. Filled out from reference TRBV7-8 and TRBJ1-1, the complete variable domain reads GAGVSQSPRYKVAKRGQDVALRCDPISGHVSLFWYQQALGQGPEFLTYFQNEAQLDKSGLPSDRFFAERPEGSVSTLKIQRTQQEDSAVYLCASSLDRVTVGPVGSFFGQGTRLTVV.

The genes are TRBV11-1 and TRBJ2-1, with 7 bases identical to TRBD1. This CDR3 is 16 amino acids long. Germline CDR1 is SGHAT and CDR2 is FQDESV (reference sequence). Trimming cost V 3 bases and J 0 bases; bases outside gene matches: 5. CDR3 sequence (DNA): TGTGCCAGCAGCTTCCCGGGACAGCCCTCCTACAATGAGCAGTTCTTC. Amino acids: CASSFPGQPSYNEQFF.

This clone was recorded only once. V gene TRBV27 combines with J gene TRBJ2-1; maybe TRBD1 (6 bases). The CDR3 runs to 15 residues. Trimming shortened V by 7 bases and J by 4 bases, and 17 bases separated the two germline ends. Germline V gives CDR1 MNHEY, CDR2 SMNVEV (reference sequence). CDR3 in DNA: TGTGCCAGCAAGTCCCCACCGACAGGATACAATGAGCAGTTCTTC. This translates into CASKSPPTGYNEQFF.

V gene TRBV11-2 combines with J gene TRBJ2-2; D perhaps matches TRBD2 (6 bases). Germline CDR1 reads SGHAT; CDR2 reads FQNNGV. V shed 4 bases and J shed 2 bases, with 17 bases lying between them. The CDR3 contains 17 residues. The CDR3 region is CASSSEPGLLNTGELFF. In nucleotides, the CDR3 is TGTGCCAGCAGCTCAGAACCGGGACTCCTAAACACCGGGGAGCTGTTTTTT.

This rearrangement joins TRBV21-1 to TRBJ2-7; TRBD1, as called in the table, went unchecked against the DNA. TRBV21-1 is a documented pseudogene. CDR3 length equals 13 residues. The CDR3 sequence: CAGETGDNYEQYF. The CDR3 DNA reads TGTGCCGGGGAGACAGGGGACAACTACGAGCAGTACTTC.

The CDR3 loop is CASSPPSGGGTGELFF. In DNA form, the CDR3 reads TGCGCCAGCAGCCCACCCAGCGGGGGGGGGACCGGGGAGCTGTTTTTT. The chain links TRBV4-1 to TRBJ2-2; 10 bases agree with TRBD2. The CDR3 covers 16 residues. V shed 4 bases, J shed 5 bases, and the junction held 7 bases outside the gene matches. Germline V gives CDR1 MGHRA, CDR2 YSYEKL.

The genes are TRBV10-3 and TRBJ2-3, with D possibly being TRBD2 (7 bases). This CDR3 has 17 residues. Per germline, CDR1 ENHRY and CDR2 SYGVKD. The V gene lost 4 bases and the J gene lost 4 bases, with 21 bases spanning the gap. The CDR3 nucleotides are TGTGCCATCAGTGCAGTGGCGGGGGCGGGAAACGCAGATACGCAGTATTTT. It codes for CAISAVAGAGNADTQYF.

The CDR3 here is CASSPLMGGSGNTIYF. The CDR3 coding sequence is TGTGCCAGCAGCCCTTTAATGGGGGGCTCTGGAAACACCATATATTTT. This sequence joins TRBV9 and TRBJ1-3; D perhaps matches TRBD1 (5 bases). Germline lookup yields CDR1 SGDLS and CDR2 YYNGEE. The V and J ends lost 4 bases and 0 bases respectively, with 14 bases between them. This CDR3 region has 16 residues.

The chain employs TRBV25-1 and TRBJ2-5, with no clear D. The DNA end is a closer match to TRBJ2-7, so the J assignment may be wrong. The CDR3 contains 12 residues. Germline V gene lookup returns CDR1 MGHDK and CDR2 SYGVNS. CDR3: CASSDLNYEQYF. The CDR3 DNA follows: TGTGCCAGCAGTGATCTAAACTACGAGCAGTACTTC.

The CDR3 loop reads CASSLTGGGLMVGANVLTF. The CDR3 DNA reads TGCGCCAGCAGCTTGACAGGGGGTGGGCTAATGGTTGGTGCCAACGTCCTGACTTTC. V and J are TRBV5-1 and TRBJ2-6, with 8 bases identical to TRBD1. V trimming: 1 base; J trimming: 7 bases; junction bases outside the gene matches: 16. Germline V gene data show CDR1 as SGHRS and CDR2 as YFSETQ. The CDR3 is 19 residues long.

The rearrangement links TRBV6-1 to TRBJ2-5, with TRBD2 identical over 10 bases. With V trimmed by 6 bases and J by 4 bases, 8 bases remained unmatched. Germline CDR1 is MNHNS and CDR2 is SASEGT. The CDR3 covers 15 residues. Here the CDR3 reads CASSGLAGAAETQYF. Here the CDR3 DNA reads TGTGCCAGCAGCGGCCTAGCGGGGGCCGCAGAGACCCAGTACTTC.

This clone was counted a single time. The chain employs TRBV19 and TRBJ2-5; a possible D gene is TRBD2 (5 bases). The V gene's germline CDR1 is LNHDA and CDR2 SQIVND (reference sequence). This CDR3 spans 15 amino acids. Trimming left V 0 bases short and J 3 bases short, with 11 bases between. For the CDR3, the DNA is TGTGCCAGTAGTATAGATCTTTCGGGGAAAGAGACCCAGTACTTC. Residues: CASSIDLSGKETQYF.

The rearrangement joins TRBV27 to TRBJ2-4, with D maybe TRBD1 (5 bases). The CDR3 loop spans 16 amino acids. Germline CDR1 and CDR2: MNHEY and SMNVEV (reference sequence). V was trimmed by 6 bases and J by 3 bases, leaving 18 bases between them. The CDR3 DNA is TGTGCCAGCAGCCAAGACAGAACCTGGGTCAAAAACATTCAGTACTTC. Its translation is CASSQDRTWVKNIQYF.

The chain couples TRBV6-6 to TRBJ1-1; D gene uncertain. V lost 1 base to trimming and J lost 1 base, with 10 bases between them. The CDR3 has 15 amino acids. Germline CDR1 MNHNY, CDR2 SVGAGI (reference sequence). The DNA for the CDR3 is TGTGCCAGCAGTTACTTGGGAGTCGGGAACACTGAAGCTTTCTTT. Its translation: CASSYLGVGNTEAFF.

The CDR3, as DNA: TGTGCCATCAGTGAATTTAAAAGCGGGGGGGCTCGTGAGCAGTACTTC. Translated, it gives CAISEFKSGGAREQYF. The gene calls are TRBV10-3 and TRBJ2-7, with 10 bases fitting TRBD2. CDR1 is ENHRY, CDR2 SYGVKD, per germline. The CDR3 sequence is 16 residues long. With V trimmed by 3 bases and J by 7 bases, 12 bases remained unmatched.

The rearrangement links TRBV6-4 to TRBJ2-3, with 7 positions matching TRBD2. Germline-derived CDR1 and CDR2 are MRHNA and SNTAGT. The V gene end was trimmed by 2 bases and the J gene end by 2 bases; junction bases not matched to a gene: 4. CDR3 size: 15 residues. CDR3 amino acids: CASSDRGGDTDTQYF. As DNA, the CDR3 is TGTGCCAGCAGTGACAGGGGAGGGGACACAGATACGCAGTATTTT.

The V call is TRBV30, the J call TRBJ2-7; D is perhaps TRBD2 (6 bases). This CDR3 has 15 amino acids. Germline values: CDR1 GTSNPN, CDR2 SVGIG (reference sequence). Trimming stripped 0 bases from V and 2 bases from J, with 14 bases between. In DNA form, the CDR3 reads TGTGCCTGGAGTGTACAGGCGGGGCGAGCCTACGAGCAGTACTTC. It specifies CAWSVQAGRAYEQYF.

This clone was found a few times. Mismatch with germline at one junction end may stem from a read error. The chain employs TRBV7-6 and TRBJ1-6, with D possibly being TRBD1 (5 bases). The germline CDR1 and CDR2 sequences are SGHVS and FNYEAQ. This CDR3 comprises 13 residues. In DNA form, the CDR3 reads TGTGCCAGCAGCTTAGCCAATGGACACCCATCGTACTTT. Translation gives CASSLANGHPSYF.